The source of this T cell receptor (beta chain) is a study of blood T cell repertoires in COVID-19 (dated by TCRdb to about 2020). Notes on the research overall: The collaborator samples originated in the United States, Italy and Spain and spanned the acute and convalescent phases of COVID-19. The samples were drawn from the first 160 participants of the ongoing ImmuneRACE study and from 1,254 subjects provided by 6 global collaborators. The prospective study material was composed of cDNA or gDNA derived from T cells, B-cell-depleted T cells, or PBMCs. Sample metadata almost always included a de-identified subject ID, COVID-19 status, age in years and sex. The dataset comprised deeply sampled blood TCRbeta repertoires from subjects exposed to, actively infected with, or recovered from COVID-19. The repertoires were made available in a free public database intended to serve as a resource for research on the immune response to SARS-CoV-2. Where available, HLA class I and class II types were obtained from metadata supplied by the sample provider rather than from assay-based typing.

Points on this clone: What antigen it recognizes has not been identified. No quality values exist for individual bases; no much larger clone is one base distant.

The immunoSEQ Assay, a bias-controlled multiplex PCR, was used to amplify TCRbeta CDR3 regions from genomic DNA. Per the source publication's procedure: Within the assay, amplification of reference gene primers was used to estimate how many nucleated cells each sample contained. Sequence reads were collapsed and filtered to measure the absolute abundance of every unique TCRbeta CDR3 rearrangement. For each sample, productive Simpson clonality was calculated as the square root of Simpson's diversity index over productive rearrangements. TCRdb provides this immuneACCESS table in a form limited to in-frame rearrangements. Some clones are lacking; in checked studies, under half of them reflect an unresolved V gene, and why the rest are absent is not known. That table supplies the V and J calls and clone size; D and trimming were determined from the DNA. For this sample the table gives around 330,000 clones, of which around 89% were detected only once. The ten largest clones add up to roughly 8.9% of the sample.

Broad study findings and their caveats: The quantity of clinical and demographic metadata differed by source and by participant and was supplied without curation.

There are 15 amino acids in the CDR3, from cysteine to phenylalanine inclusive. CDR3 DNA is the only sequence kept; it has 45 bases, read in frame from the first base. CDR1 and CDR2, per the germline V gene (reference sequence), are LGHDT and YNNKEL. Clipping removes 2 bases from V and 9 bases from J, with 8 as the unmatched junction base count. Enrolling through a virtual design, the prospective study's participants ranged in age from roughly 18 to 95 years and lived across 20 to 30 United States geographic areas. Cohort assignment in the prospective study relied on participant-reported clinical history from a screening survey and a study questionnaire. Recovered participants in ImmuneRACE Cohort 3 were defined by two consecutive negative NP/OP PCR tests, clearance by a healthcare professional, or resolution of symptoms. Mobile phlebotomists in the prospective study collected whole blood, serum and a nasopharyngeal or oropharyngeal swab from every participant. Prospective study participants could optionally give additional blood draws and questionnaires over an approximately two-month period. Before DNA extraction, prospective study blood samples were shipped either frozen or at room temperature.

Sequencing was performed on PBMCs or T cells enriched from blood (not recorded which). This receptor was taken from a woman aged 40 to 50 who had recovered from COVID-19. Recombination linked TRBV3-1 (or the pseudogene TRBV3-2) to TRBJ2-1; the central 9 bases match TRBD2. The DNA sequence is as follows: TGTGCCAGCAGCCAAATGGCGGGGGGGCCCGGTGAGCAGTTCTTC. It specifies CASSQMAGGPGEQFF.